This record covers a single T cell receptor (beta chain). These data are taken from a study of CD8 T cells in Susac syndrome. After extraction with the RNeasy kit, roughly 0.45 to 1 ug of the RNA was reverse transcribed using random hexamers. TCRdb itself ran the immunoSEQ multiplex PCR reads through MiXCR, one entry per CDR3 protein. The table includes 150,000 to 200,000 distinct CDR3 sequences, around 94% detected once. The T cells that were sequenced for TCR beta were CD8+ and CD4+ cells from blood. V was pared by 4 bases and J by 8 bases, with 9 bases between. This CDR3 is built from 12 residues. Germline V CDR1 and CDR2: LGHDT, YNNKEL (reference sequence).

The sample was CD4+ T cells from PBMCs. The receptor's source is a human donor in good health. The chain has TRBV3-1 and TRBJ2-1, with D possibly being TRBD1 (6 bases). The CDR3 DNA follows: TGTGCCAGCAGCCGGCGACAGGATGAGCAGTTCTTC. This codes for CASSRRQDEQFF.